This T cell receptor (beta chain) appears in the sequencing data of a study of blood T cell repertoires in COVID-19. Study-wide context: T cells, B-cell-depleted T cells, or PBMCs supplied cDNA or gDNA.

Data came from immunoSEQ multiplex PCR; TCRdb stores just in-frame clones and leaves some out. The sample shows some 270,000 clones, around 85% of them seen only once. Germline trimming cut 7 bases from V and 1 base from J; bases unmatched to any gene: 6. The CDR3 loop spans 15 amino acids. Germline V gives CDR1 SNHLY, CDR2 FYNNEI. Allocation to cohorts depended on clinical history reported by the participants. The sequence was obtained from a woman between 50 and 59 years old with acute COVID-19. This sequence joins TRBV2 and TRBJ2-2, with 7 bases that match TRBD1. What was sequenced was PBMCs or T cells enriched from blood (not recorded which). CDR3 protein: CASTRDSLNTGELFF. CDR3 coding DNA: TGTGCCAGCACCCGGGACAGCTTGAACACCGGGGAGCTGTTTTTT.